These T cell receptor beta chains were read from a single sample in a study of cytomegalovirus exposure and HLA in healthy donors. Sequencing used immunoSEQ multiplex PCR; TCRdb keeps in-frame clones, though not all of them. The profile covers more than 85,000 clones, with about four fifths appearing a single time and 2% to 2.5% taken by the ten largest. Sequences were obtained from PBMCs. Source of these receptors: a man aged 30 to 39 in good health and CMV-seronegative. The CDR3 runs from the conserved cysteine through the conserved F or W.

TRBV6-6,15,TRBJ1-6,CASSDLQGLNSPLHF
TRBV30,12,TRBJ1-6,CAWDRDNSPLHF
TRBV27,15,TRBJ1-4,CASRSVAGKNDKLFF
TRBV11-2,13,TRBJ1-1,CASSLVQQTEAFF
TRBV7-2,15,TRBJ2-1,CASSFLARSYNEQFF
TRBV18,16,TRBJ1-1,CASSPPRQGSNTEAFF
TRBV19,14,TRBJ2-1,CASSMGAGADEQFF
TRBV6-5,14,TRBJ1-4,CASSLDRTNEKLFF
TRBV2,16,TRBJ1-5,CASRIGQALSNQPQHF
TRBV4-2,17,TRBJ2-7,CASSQESPVGRAHEQYF
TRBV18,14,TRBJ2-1,CASSPTGLVNEQFF
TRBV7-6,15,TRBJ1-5,CASSLASGLNQPQHF
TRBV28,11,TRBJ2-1,CASTGYNEQFF
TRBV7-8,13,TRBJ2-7,CASSLRQSDEQYF
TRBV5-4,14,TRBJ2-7,CASSFGGEVYEQYF
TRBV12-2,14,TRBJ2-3,CASRLAQGTDTQYF
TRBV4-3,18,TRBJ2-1,CASSQDQGLAFRGNEQFF
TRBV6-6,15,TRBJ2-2,CASSYSTPLTGELFF
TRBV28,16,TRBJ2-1,CASSSPLPLSYNEQFF
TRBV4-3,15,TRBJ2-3,CASSQDHRGYDTQYF
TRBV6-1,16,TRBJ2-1,CASSGGTASSYNEQFF
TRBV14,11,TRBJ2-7,CASSPARALYF
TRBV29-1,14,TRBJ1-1,CSADNIVKNTEAFF
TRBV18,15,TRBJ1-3,CASSPNRGPGNTIYF
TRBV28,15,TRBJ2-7,CASSLWTGGYGEQYF
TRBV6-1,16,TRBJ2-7,CASSEWDRGVSYEQYF
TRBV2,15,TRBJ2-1,CASSLTSGGVNEQFF
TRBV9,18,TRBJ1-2,CASSVDGTAIQGVHGYTF
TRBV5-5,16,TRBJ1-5,CASRDMEQGPNQPQHF
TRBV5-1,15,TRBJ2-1,CASSLLSGEYNEQFF
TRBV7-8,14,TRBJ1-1,CASTREEINTEAFF
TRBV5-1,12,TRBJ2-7,CASSMPSNEQYF
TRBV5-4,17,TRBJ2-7,CASSFSSFGQGNYEQYF
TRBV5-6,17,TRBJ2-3,CASNPLASGSGTDTQYF
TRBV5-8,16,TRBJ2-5,CASSLGRGEPQETQYF
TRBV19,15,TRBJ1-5,CASSIQAQGVQPQHF
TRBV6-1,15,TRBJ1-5,CASNPTGVTNQPQHF
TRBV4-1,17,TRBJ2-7,CASSQEPRTSGPYEQYF
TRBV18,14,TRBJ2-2,CASSPDRDGGELFF
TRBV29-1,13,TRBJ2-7,CSVGSAGGHEQYF
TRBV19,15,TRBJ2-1,CASSIPGLANNEQFF
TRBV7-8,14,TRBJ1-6,CASSRDRGNSPLHF